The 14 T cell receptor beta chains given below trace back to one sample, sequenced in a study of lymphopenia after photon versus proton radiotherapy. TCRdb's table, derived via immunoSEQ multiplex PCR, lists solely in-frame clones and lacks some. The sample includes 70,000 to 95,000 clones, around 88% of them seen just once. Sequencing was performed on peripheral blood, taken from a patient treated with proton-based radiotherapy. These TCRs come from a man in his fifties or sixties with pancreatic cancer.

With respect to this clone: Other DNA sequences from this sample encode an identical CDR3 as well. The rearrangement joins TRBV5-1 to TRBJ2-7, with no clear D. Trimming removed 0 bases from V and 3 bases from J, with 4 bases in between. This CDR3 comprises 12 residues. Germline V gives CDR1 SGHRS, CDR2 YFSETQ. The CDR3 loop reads CASSLGGYEQYF. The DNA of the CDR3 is TGCGCCAGCAGCTTGGGAGGCTACGAGCAGTACTTC.

In nucleotides, the CDR3 is TGTGCCAGCAGCTTAAGGGCGACGTTTAGCGAGCAGTACTTC. Its translation: CASSLRATFSEQYF. This chain connects TRBV11-2 to TRBJ2-7; the D is unclear. Trimming stripped 2 bases from V and 6 bases from J, with 14 bases between. CDR1 and CDR2 (germline): SGHAT, FQNNGV. The CDR3 is made up of 14 amino acids.

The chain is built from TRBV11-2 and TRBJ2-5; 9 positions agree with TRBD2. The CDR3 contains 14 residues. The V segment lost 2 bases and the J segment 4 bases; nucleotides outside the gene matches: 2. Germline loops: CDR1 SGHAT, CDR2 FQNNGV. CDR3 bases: TGTGCCAGCAGCTTAAGGACTAGCGCAGAGACCCAGTACTTC. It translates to CASSLRTSAETQYF.

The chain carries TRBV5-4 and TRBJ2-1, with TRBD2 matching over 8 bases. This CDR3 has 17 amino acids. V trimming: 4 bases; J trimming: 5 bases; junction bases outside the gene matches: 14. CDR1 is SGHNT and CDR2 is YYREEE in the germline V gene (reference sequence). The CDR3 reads CASSRGVSGALNNEQFF. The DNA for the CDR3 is TGTGCCAGCAGCCGGGGGGTTAGCGGGGCCCTCAACAATGAGCAGTTCTTC.

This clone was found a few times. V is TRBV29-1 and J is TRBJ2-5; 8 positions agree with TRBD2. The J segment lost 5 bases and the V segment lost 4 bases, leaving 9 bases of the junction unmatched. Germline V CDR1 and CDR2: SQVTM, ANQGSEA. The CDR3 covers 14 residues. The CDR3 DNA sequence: TGCAGCGTTGTCCCAGCGGGAGTTGGGGAGACCCAGTACTTC. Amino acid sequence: CSVVPAGVGETQYF.

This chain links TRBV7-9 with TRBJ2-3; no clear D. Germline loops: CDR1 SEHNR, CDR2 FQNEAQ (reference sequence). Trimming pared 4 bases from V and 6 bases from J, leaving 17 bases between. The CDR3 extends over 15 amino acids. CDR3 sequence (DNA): TGTGCCAGCAGCTCCCCACTCCGTTTAGGTGATACGCAGTATTTT. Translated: CASSSPLRLGDTQYF.

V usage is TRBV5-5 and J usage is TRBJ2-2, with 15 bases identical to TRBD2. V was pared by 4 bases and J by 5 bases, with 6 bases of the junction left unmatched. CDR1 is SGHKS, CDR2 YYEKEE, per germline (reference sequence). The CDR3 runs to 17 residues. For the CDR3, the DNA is TGTGCCAGCAGCCCAGGACTAGCGGGAGGGCTTACCGGGGAGCTGTTTTTT. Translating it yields CASSPGLAGGLTGELFF.

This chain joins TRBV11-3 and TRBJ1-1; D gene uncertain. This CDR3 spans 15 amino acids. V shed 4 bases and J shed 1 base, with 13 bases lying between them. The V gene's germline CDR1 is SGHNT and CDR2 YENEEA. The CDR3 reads CASSYPEGANTEAFF. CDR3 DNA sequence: TGTGCCAGCAGCTACCCCGAGGGTGCGAACACTGAAGCTTTCTTT. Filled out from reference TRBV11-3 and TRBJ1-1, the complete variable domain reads EAGVVQSPRYKIIEKKQPVAFWCNPISGHNTLYWYLQNLGQGPELLIRYENEEAVDDSQLPKDRFSAERLKGVDSTLKIQPAELGDSAVYLCASSYPEGANTEAFFGQGTRLTVV.

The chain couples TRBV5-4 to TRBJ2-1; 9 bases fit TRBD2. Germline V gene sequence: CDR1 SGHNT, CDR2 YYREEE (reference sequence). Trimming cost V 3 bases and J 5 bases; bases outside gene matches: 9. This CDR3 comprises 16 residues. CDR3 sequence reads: CASSYLLAGRHNEQFF. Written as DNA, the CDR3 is TGTGCCAGCAGCTATCTCCTAGCGGGACGCCACAATGAGCAGTTCTTC. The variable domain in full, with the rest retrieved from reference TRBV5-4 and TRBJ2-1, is ETGVTQSPTHLIKTRGQQVTLRCSSQSGHNTVSWYQQALGQGPQFIFQYYREEENGRGNFPPRFSGLQFPNYSSELNVNALELDDSALYLCASSYLLAGRHNEQFFGPGTRLTVL.

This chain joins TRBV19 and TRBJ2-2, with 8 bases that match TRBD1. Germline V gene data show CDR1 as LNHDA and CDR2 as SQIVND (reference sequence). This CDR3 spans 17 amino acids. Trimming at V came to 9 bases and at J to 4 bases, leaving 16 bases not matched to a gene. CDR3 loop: CASKPIMGQATTGELFF. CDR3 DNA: TGTGCCAGCAAACCTATAATGGGACAGGCCACCACCGGGGAGCTGTTTTTT.

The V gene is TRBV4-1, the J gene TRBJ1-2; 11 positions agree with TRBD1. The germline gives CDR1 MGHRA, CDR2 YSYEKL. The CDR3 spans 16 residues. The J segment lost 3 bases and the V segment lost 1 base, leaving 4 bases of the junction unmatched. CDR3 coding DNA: TGCGCCAGCAGCCAAGGGACAGGGGGCGCCGACTATGGCTACACCTTC. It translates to CASSQGTGGADYGYTF.

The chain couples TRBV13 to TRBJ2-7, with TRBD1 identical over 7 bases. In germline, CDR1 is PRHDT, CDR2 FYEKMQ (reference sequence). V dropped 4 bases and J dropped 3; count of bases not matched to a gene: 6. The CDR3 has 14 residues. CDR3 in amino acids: CASSSTGSLYEQYF. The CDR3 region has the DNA TGTGCCAGCAGCTCGACAGGGTCCCTCTACGAGCAGTACTTC. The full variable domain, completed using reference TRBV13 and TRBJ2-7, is AAGVIQSPRHLIKEKRETATLKCYPIPRHDTVYWYQQGPGQDPQFLISFYEKMQSDKGSIPDRFSAQQFSDYHSELNMSSLELGDSALYFCASSSTGSLYEQYFGPGTRLTVT.

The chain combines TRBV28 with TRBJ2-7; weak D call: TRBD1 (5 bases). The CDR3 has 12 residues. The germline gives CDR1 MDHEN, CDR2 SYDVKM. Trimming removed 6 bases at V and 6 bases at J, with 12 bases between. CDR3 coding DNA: TGTGCCAGCAGCGAACTACAGGTCGAGCAGTACTTC. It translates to CASSELQVEQYF.

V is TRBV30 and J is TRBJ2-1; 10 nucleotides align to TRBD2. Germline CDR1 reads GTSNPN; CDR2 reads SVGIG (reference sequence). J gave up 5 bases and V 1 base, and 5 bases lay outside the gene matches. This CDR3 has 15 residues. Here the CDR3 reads CAWSDQLAGNNEQFF. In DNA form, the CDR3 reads TGTGCCTGGAGTGATCAACTAGCGGGGAACAATGAGCAGTTCTTC.